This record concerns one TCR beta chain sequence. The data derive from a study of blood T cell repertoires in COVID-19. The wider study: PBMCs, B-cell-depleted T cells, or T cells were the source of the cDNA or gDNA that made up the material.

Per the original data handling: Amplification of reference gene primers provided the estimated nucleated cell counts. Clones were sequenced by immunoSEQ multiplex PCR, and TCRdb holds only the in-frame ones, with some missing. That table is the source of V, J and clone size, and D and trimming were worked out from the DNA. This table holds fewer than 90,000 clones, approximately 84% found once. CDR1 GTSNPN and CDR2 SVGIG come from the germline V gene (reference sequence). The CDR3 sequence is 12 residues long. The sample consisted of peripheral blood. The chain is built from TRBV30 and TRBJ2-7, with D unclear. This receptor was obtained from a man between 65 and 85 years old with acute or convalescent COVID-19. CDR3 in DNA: TGTGTCTCGATGCGCGATAACTACGAGCAGTACTTC. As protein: CVSMRDNYEQYF.